This T cell receptor (beta chain) emerged from a study of identical twins. Findings and caveats of the study: Twins showed weaker excess sharing in their beta out-of-frame sequences. Compared with models, monozygotic twins showed more out-of-frame TCR alpha sharing.

Through template switching, a universal primer site was introduced, and the cDNA contained unique molecular identifiers. In TCRdb, the 5' RACE reads were re-called with MiXCR into one record per CDR3 protein. Of hundreds of thousands of distinct CDR3 sequences in the sample, roughly 8% were seen once. The germline gives CDR1 DFQATT, CDR2 SNEGSKA (reference sequence). V lost 2 bases and J lost 1, with 7 bases in between. The CDR3 contains 13 residues. Only a few counts were recorded for this clonotype. Its antigen remains unknown. This sample was also put to use in a study of yellow fever vaccine responses in identical twins.

The rearrangement links TRBV20-1 to TRBJ2-3; D is tentatively TRBD1 or TRBD2 (5 bases each). The sequence was collected from a young woman in good health. What was sequenced was PBMCs. In nucleotides, the CDR3 is TGCAGTGCTAGAAGAGGGGGCACAGATACGCAGTATTTT. Encoded protein: CSARRGGTDTQYF.